The 26 T cell receptor beta chains below all came from one sample that was sequenced in a study of T cell repertoires in cytomegalovirus infection. TCRdb used MiXCR to reprocess the reads, holding one entry per CDR3 protein. The sample contains about 310,000 distinct CDR3 sequences, about 17% of which appear only once. The specimen was PBMCs. The receptors come from a human donor in good health (CMV status not recorded). Some clones in this sample may be carry-over from other donors' samples.

The chain combines TRBV27 with TRBJ1-1; D unclear. CDR1 is MNHEY, CDR2 SMNVEV, per germline (reference sequence). V gave up 9 bases and J gave up 4 bases, with 21 bases separating them. CDR3 length: 15 amino acids. The CDR3 here is CASNRLGSLGTEAFF. The CDR3, as DNA: TGTGCCAGTAATCGTTTAGGGTCGTTGGGCACTGAAGCTTTCTTT.

J is TRBJ1-4 and V is TRBV4-1; D is perhaps TRBD1 (6 bases). The V end lost 8 bases, the J end lost 4 bases, and 14 bases lay between the germline ends. The CDR3 is 14 amino acids. Germline V lookup: CDR1 MGHRA, CDR2 YSYEKL. The CDR3 region has the DNA TGCGCCAGCGGACGGGGGGGCCATAATGAAAAACTGTTTTTT. Residues: CASGRGGHNEKLFF.

The sample holds a few counts of this clonotype. The gene calls are TRBV11-1 and TRBJ2-7; D is perhaps TRBD2 (6 bases). The CDR3 contains 14 residues. V lost 6 bases and J lost 3, with 15 bases in between. Germline V gene lookup returns CDR1 SGHAT and CDR2 FQDESV (reference sequence). As DNA, the CDR3 is TGTGCCAGCAGACCGCTCACTAGCAACTACGAGCAGTACTTC. It codes for CASRPLTSNYEQYF.

This sequence joins TRBV2 and TRBJ2-3; tentatively, D is TRBD1 (5 bases). Looked up from germline, CDR1 is SNHLY and CDR2 is FYNNEI. V gave up 8 bases and J gave up 2 bases, with 14 bases separating them. The CDR3 totals 14 residues. The CDR3 DNA is TGTGCCAGCTCCTCTCCAGGGATCACAGATACGCAGTATTTT. Its protein is CASSSPGITDTQYF.

This clonotype was observed a few times. V usage is TRBV28 and J usage is TRBJ1-5; tentative D call: TRBD1 (5 bases). V lost 8 bases, J lost 1 base, and 15 bases lay in between. There are 15 residues in the CDR3. CDR1 MDHEN and CDR2 SYDVKM come from the germline V gene. The CDR3 coding sequence is TGTGCCAGCGGATCCGGGGGGGAGAGCAATCAGCCCCAGCATTTT. It is translated as CASGSGGESNQPQHF.

In this sample, this clonotype turned up many times. The rearrangement links TRBV7-2 to TRBJ2-7, with D possibly called TRBD1 or TRBD2 (5 bases each). V was pared by 5 bases and J by 13 bases, with 18 bases between. Germline values: CDR1 SGHTA, CDR2 FQGNSA. The CDR3 extends over 12 amino acids. Here the CDR3 DNA reads TGTGCCAGCAGCGAGCCCGGGAAGGGACCTTACTTC. Amino acids: CASSEPGKGPYF.

This clonotype appeared many times. The V and J genes are TRBV10-3 and TRBJ2-7, with TRBD1 matching 8 bases. The trim removed 8 bases at V and 5 bases at J, leaving 8 bases unmatched. The CDR3 totals 13 residues. Looked up from germline, CDR1 is ENHRY and CDR2 is SYGVKD. CDR3 in amino acids: CAIRGQGSNEQYF. CDR3 DNA sequence: TGTGCCATCCGAGGACAGGGTTCAAACGAGCAGTACTTC.

Ten or more counts support this clonotype. The CDR3 DNA reads as TGTGCCAGCAGTAAGCGATGGGGCCAAGAGACCCAGTACTTC. Translating it yields CASSKRWGQETQYF. The V gene is TRBV12-3 or TRBV12-4, the J gene TRBJ2-5; D unclear. V was clipped by 5 bases and J by 1 base, with 11 bases between them. The CDR3 has 14 amino acids.

This clonotype has a count of ten or more. The chain has TRBV6-2 or TRBV6-3 and TRBJ2-3; maybe TRBD2 (5 bases). Germline CDR1 reads MNHEY; CDR2 reads SVGEGT. This CDR3 is 17 amino acids long. V lost 6 bases and J 3 bases, leaving 22 bases between the germline ends. The CDR3 nucleotides read TGTGCCAGCAGCAAGCTTAGCGCAGGAGGTTGGACAGATACGCAGTATTTT. This sequence encodes CASSKLSAGGWTDTQYF.

This clonotype occurred a few times. V gene TRBV4-1 combines with J gene TRBJ2-4; TRBD1 matches at 8 bases. Germline CDR1 and CDR2: MGHRA and YSYEKL. V shed 3 bases and J 7 bases; nucleotides not matched to a gene: 5. This CDR3 is 14 amino acids long. Written as DNA, the CDR3 is TGCGCCAGCAGCCATCCCGGACAGGGTAACATTCAGTACTTC. It translates to CASSHPGQGNIQYF.

A few counts support this clonotype. The chain has TRBV20-1 and TRBJ1-3, with 9 bases that match TRBD1. Trimming removed 2 bases from V and 4 bases from J; junction bases left unmatched: 3. CDR3 size: 14 residues. Germline loops: CDR1 DFQATT, CDR2 SNEGSKA (reference sequence). The CDR3: CSARRQGVGNTIYF. The CDR3 coding sequence is TGCAGTGCTAGAAGACAGGGGGTGGGAAACACCATATATTTT.

The J gene is TRBJ2-5, the V gene TRBV24-1; 9 bases map to TRBD2. CDR3 size: 14 residues. The J segment lost 4 bases and the V segment lost 6 bases, leaving 5 bases of the junction unmatched. CDR1 KGHDR and CDR2 SFDVKD come from the germline V gene. This chain's CDR3 is CATSRGGELETQYF. Written as DNA, the CDR3 is TGTGCCACCAGTCGCGGGGGGGAGCTAGAGACCCAGTACTTC.

The gene calls are TRBV10-3 and TRBJ1-1, with TRBD1 identical over 9 bases. V shed 10 bases, J shed 2 bases, and the junction held 5 bases outside the gene matches. The CDR3 covers 13 residues. Germline V gene sequence: CDR1 ENHRY, CDR2 SYGVKD. The CDR3 sequence: CATRTGENTEAFF. The CDR3 region has the DNA TGTGCCACCAGGACAGGGGAAAACACTGAAGCTTTCTTT.

This clonotype was found a few times. This chain connects TRBV2 to TRBJ2-6; D remains unclear. Germline V CDR1 and CDR2: SNHLY, FYNNEI. The CDR3 extends over 16 amino acids. The V end was cut by 6 bases, the J end by 3 bases, with 15 bases between. Written as DNA, the CDR3 is TGTGCCAGCAGCCACGGGTCAGGAAGTGGGGCCAACGTCCTGACTTTC. Translating it yields CASSHGSGSGANVLTF. Combining the CDR3 with reference TRBV2 and TRBJ2-6 gives the whole variable domain EPEVTQTPSHQVTQMGQEVILRCVPISNHLYFYWYRQILGQKVEFLVSFYNNEISEKSEIFDDQFSVERPDGSNFTLKIRSTKLEDSAMYFCASSHGSGSGANVLTFGAGSRLTVL.

This clonotype turned up a few times. The rearrangement uses TRBV20-1 and TRBJ2-1; TRBD2 matches at 9 bases. Germline V gene data show CDR1 as DFQATT and CDR2 as SNEGSKA (reference sequence). CDR3 length equals 15 residues. V shed 1 base, J shed 8 bases, and the junction held 9 bases outside the gene matches. Written as DNA, the CDR3 is TGCAGTGCTAGAGGGGGAGGCGGGGGGGCTCATGAGCAGTTCTTC. Translation gives CSARGGGGGAHEQFF.

Ten or more counts support this clonotype. The rearrangement uses TRBV7-2 and TRBJ2-1, with D perhaps matching TRBD2 (7 bases). V dropped 1 base and J dropped 5 bases, with 12 bases sitting between them. CDR3 length equals 15 residues. Germline CDR1 SGHTA, CDR2 FQGNSA. As DNA, the CDR3 is TGTGCCAGCAGCTTAGTGGGCGGGGGCCACAATGAGCAGTTCTTC. Translation gives CASSLVGGGHNEQFF. Complete variable domain (other parts from reference TRBV7-2 and TRBJ2-1): GAGVSQSPSNKVTEKGKDVELRCDPISGHTALYWYRQSLGQGLEFLIYFQGNSAPDKSGLPSDRFSAERTGGSVSTLTIQRTQQEDSAVYLCASSLVGGGHNEQFFGPGTRLTVL.

In its sample, this clonotype was seen many times. The chain recombines TRBV18 with TRBJ1-2, with unresolved D. Germline V lookup: CDR1 KGHSH, CDR2 LQKENI. CDR3 length: 15 residues. Between the trimmed V and J ends, which lost 0 bases and 4 bases, there was a span of 12 bases. Written as DNA, the CDR3 is TGTGCCAGCTCACCACCAGGAACAGATTCCTATGGCTACACCTTC. This codes for CASSPPGTDSYGYTF. Supplemented by reference TRBV18 and TRBJ1-2, the full variable domain reads NAGVMQNPRHLVRRRGQEARLRCSPMKGHSHVYWYRQLPEEGLKFMVYLQKENIIDESGMPKERFSAEFPKEGPSILRIQQVVRGDSAAYFCASSPPGTDSYGYTFGSGTRLTVV.

This clonotype was picked up many times. The V call is TRBV12-3 or TRBV12-4, the J call TRBJ2-3, with D perhaps matching TRBD2 (6 bases). Trimming left V 8 bases short and J 6 bases short, with 21 bases between. This CDR3 has 15 residues. The CDR3 here is CASSIIGGFGDTQYF. CDR3 DNA sequence: TGTGCCAGCTCAATTATTGGGGGGTTCGGTGATACGCAGTATTTT.

This clonotype was found many times. The J gene is TRBJ2-2, the V gene TRBV28; D might be TRBD1 (5 bases). The CDR3 is 17 amino acids. Germline V gene lookup returns CDR1 MDHEN and CDR2 SYDVKM. The V end lost 3 bases, the J end lost 3 bases, and 17 bases lay between the germline ends. CDR3 coding DNA: TGTGCCAGCAGTTTTTTTTTAGGGGCAGCTTACACCGGGGAGCTGTTTTTT. Translated, it gives CASSFFLGAAYTGELFF. Looking up the rest from reference TRBV28 and TRBJ2-2 gives the full variable domain: DVKVTQSSRYLVKRTGEKVFLECVQDMDHENMFWYRQDPGLGLRLIYFSYDVKMKEKGDIPEGYSVSREKKERFSLILESASTNQTSMYLCASSFFLGAAYTGELFFGEGSRLTVL.

The rearrangement joins TRBV5-1 to TRBJ2-1; TRBD1 might be the D (5 bases). CDR1 and CDR2 from the germline V gene are SGHRS and YFSETQ. The V end was cut by 5 bases, the J end by 3 bases, with 9 bases between. The CDR3 is 13 amino acids. CDR3 sequence (DNA): TGCGCCAGCAGAAGCGACAGCTACAATGAGCAGTTCTTC. Protein sequence: CASRSDSYNEQFF.

The rearrangement uses TRBV7-2 and TRBJ2-2, with TRBD2 matching over 9 bases. With 2 bases clipped from V and 6 bases from J, the junction kept 10 bases outside the gene matches. Germline lookup yields CDR1 SGHTA and CDR2 FQGNSA. This CDR3 has 17 amino acids. This CDR3 is CASSLPRQAGGPGELFF. For the CDR3, the DNA is TGTGCCAGCAGCTTACCCCGCCAAGCGGGGGGCCCCGGGGAGCTGTTTTTT.

Many counts were recorded for this clonotype. V gene TRBV7-3 combines with J gene TRBJ2-3, with D unclear. The CDR3 contains 13 residues. Trimming removed 5 bases from V and 0 bases from J, with 6 bases in between. Germline CDR1 reads SGHTA; CDR2 reads FQGTGA. The CDR3 DNA is TGTGCCAGCAGCGCCGACAGCACAGATACGCAGTATTTT. It is translated as CASSADSTDTQYF.

This clonotype was detected ten times or more. The chain is built from TRBV7-2 and TRBJ1-6; D remains ambiguous. Germline V CDR1 and CDR2: SGHTA, FQGNSA. Trimming stripped 6 bases from V and 7 bases from J, with 13 bases between. The CDR3 is 14 residues long. The CDR3, as DNA: TGTGCCAGCAGGAAATTCCTACGGAATTCACCCCTCCACTTT. Translating it yields CASRKFLRNSPLHF.

This clonotype was observed a few times. The V and J genes are TRBV12-3 or TRBV12-4 and TRBJ1-1; 10 nucleotides line up with TRBD1. V lost 5 bases and J lost 8; bases outside the gene matches: 11. The CDR3 totals 15 residues. The CDR3 spells CASSGGTGAGMEAFF. CDR3 nucleotides: TGTGCCAGCAGTGGAGGGACAGGGGCCGGTATGGAAGCTTTCTTT.

J is TRBJ1-1 and V is TRBV28; 7 nucleotides align to TRBD1. The CDR3 contains 15 residues. V lost 2 bases, J lost 5 bases, and 8 bases stayed unmatched. Germline V CDR1 and CDR2: MDHEN, SYDVKM. In DNA form, the CDR3 reads TGTGCCAGCAGTTTACGACAGGGAGAAAGGACTGAAGCTTTCTTT. Protein: CASSLRQGERTEAFF.

The chain employs TRBV7-9 and TRBJ2-6, with TRBD2 matching 7 bases. Losses at the gene ends were 0 bases for V and 0 bases for J; bases not matched to a gene: 11. The CDR3 is 20 residues long. Looked up from germline, CDR1 is SEHNR and CDR2 is FQNEAQ (reference sequence). CDR3: CASSLASGLADNSGANVLTF. Here the CDR3 DNA reads TGTGCCAGCAGCTTAGCGAGCGGGCTAGCGGACAACTCTGGGGCCAACGTCCTGACTTTC. The full variable domain, its missing parts supplied by reference TRBV7-9 and TRBJ2-6, is DTGVSQNPRHKITKRGQNVTFRCDPISEHNRLYWYRQTLGQGPEFLTYFQNEAQLEKSRLLSDRFSAERPKGSFSTLEIQRTEQGDSAMYLCASSLASGLADNSGANVLTFGAGSRLTVL.